This is a list of T cell receptor beta chains from one sample in a study of T-cell memory formation after mild COVID-19. TCRdb redid the calling of the 5' RACE reads with MiXCR, one entry per CDR3 protein. This sample has some 410,000 distinct CDR3 sequences; 23% occur once, and the top ten carry approximately 14%. Sequenced input: PBMCs or a T cell subset sorted from them (not recorded which). These TCRs come from an adult woman who had mild COVID-19 (a few samples of this study predate the infection). Cell type and time point are not known. Each CDR3 is given with its conserved first and last residue. D genes are given only for firm matches. The size entry is marked missing in some rows and otherwise reads once, few, many or a size class.

D gene	clone size	V gene	J gene	CDR3 length	CDR3 DNA	CDR3 protein
TRBD1	few	TRBV4-3	TRBJ2-4	16	TGCGCCAGCAGCCGATCAACAGGGGGGACACTTGACATTCAGTACTTC	CASSRSTGGTLDIQYF
NA	NA	TRBV25-1	TRBJ2-3	15	TGTGCCAGCAGTGTAGTCGGCCTGGGCATGGATACGCAGTATTTT	CASSVVGLGMDTQYF
TRBD2	NA	TRBV5-1	TRBJ2-1	15	TGCGCCAGCAGCGGGGGACTAGCGGGGGGAAGTGAGCAGTTCTTC	CASSGGLAGGSEQFF
TRBD1	once	TRBV5-1	TRBJ2-7	17	TGCGCCAGCAGCCCGACCGGGACAGGGATTGGGTCCTACGAGCAGTACTTC	CASSPTGTGIGSYEQYF
NA	few	TRBV29-1	TRBJ1-2	15	TGCAGCGTTGAAGGTTCAGGCTCGCACCTTTATGGCTACACCTTC	CSVEGSGSHLYGYTF
NA	many	TRBV7-9	TRBJ2-5	12	TGTGCCAGCGGCCGGGCGGGGGAGACCCAGTACTTC	CASGRAGETQYF
TRBD1	few	TRBV7-9	TRBJ2-2	14	TGTGCCAGCACGGACAGGGGGGACACCGGGGAGCTGTTTTTT	CASTDRGDTGELFF
NA	few	TRBV5-1	TRBJ2-5	14	TGCGCCAGCAGCTTGGTACAGGAGCCGGAGACCCAGTACTTC	CASSLVQEPETQYF
TRBD1	NA	TRBV7-9	TRBJ2-5	19	TGTGCCAGCAGCTTAGATCCGGGACAGGGGGAGCAGAACCAAGAGACCCAGTACTTC	CASSLDPGQGEQNQETQYF
NA	NA	TRBV7-8	TRBJ2-1	16	TGTGCCAGCAGCTTACCCTTCGCGGCCTATTACAATGAGCAGTTCTTC	CASSLPFAAYYNEQFF
NA	few	TRBV24-1	TRBJ2-1	15	TGTGCCACCAGTGATGGACGGGCAACCGGCAATGAGCAGTTCTTC	CATSDGRATGNEQFF
TRBD2	NA	TRBV5-1	TRBJ2-3	16	TGCGCCAGCAGCTTGGATAGCGGGGGGTGGCCAGATACGCAGTATTTT	CASSLDSGGWPDTQYF
NA	NA	TRBV5-1	TRBJ2-1	16	TGCGCCAGCAGCTCGTCGGGACAACCTTGGGACAATGAGCAGTTCTTC	CASSSSGQPWDNEQFF
NA	few	TRBV7-9	TRBJ2-7	14	TGTGCCAGCAGTCGGACAGTTGAGGCAGACGAGCAGTACTTC	CASSRTVEADEQYF
TRBD2	NA	TRBV5-8	TRBJ2-3	16	TGTGCCAGCAGCTTTGGTAGCGGGAGTAGCACAGATACGCAGTATTTT	CASSFGSGSSTDTQYF
NA	few	TRBV12-3/TRBV12-4	TRBJ1-2	19	TGTGCCAGCAGTTTACGCCTCCTTAATTGGGGCGGGGGGCGTGACGGCTACACCTTC	CASSLRLLNWGGGRDGYTF
NA	NA	TRBV6-6	TRBJ2-5	13	TGTGCCAGCAGATTAGACGGAGCGGAGACCCAGTACTTC	CASRLDGAETQYF
NA	NA	TRBV28	TRBJ2-7	13	TGTGCCAGCATCCCCCGAGCAGGCTACGAGCAGTACTTC	CASIPRAGYEQYF
NA	NA	TRBV4-1	TRBJ1-1	17	TGCGCCAGCAGCTACGACTTTGGAGGGACTTCAGGGACTGAAGCTTTCTTT	CASSYDFGGTSGTEAFF
NA	NA	TRBV12-3/TRBV12-4	TRBJ2-5	13	TGTGCCAGCGGCCGGGCCTCGGGGGAGACCCAGTACTTC	CASGRASGETQYF
NA	NA	TRBV5-1	TRBJ2-1	14	TGCGCCAGCAGCTTAGTGGGGGCCTACAATGAGCAGTTCTTC	CASSLVGAYNEQFF
TRBD2	many	TRBV7-2	TRBJ2-3	16	TGTGCCAGCAGCCTAACCGGGACTAGCGGTACAGATACGCAGTATTTT	CASSLTGTSGTDTQYF
TRBD2	NA	TRBV11-2	TRBJ2-1	16	TGTGCCAGCAGCTCACAGCGGGGAATATTCTACAATGAGCAGTTCTTC	CASSSQRGIFYNEQFF
NA	few	TRBV18	TRBJ2-7	13	TGTGCCAGCTCTCACGAGCCAGGCCCCGAGCAGTACTTC	CASSHEPGPEQYF
TRBD2	NA	TRBV24-1	TRBJ2-2	16	TGTGCCACCAGTGATCCAAGCGGGGGGGCCACCGGGGAGCTGTTTTTT	CATSDPSGGATGELFF
NA	NA	TRBV2	TRBJ2-3	13	TGTGCCAGCAGAGGATCCTGGGTAGATACGCAGTATTTT	CASRGSWVDTQYF
TRBD1	many	TRBV5-6	TRBJ2-7	15	TGTGCCAGCAGCACCAAACAGGGGTATCGTTACGAGCAGTACTTC	CASSTKQGYRYEQYF
TRBD2	few	TRBV15	TRBJ2-1	19	TGTGCCACCAGCAGAGAACTAGCGGGGGGGCCGGTGTCCTACAATGAGCAGTTCTTC	CATSRELAGGPVSYNEQFF
NA	NA	TRBV20-1	TRBJ2-3	12	TGCAGTGCCCCCCGGGGCACAGATACGCAGTATTTT	CSAPRGTDTQYF
NA	few	TRBV7-9	TRBJ1-1	14	TGTGCCAGCAGCTTAGAAGACCTGAACACTGAAGCTTTCTTT	CASSLEDLNTEAFF
NA	NA	TRBV4-1	TRBJ2-1	14	TGCGCCAGCAGCCAAGTCAACCGGCGATATGAGCAGTTCTTC	CASSQVNRRYEQFF
NA	NA	TRBV12-3/TRBV12-4	TRBJ1-2	13	TGTGCCAGCAGTTCGGGAGAGACCTATGGCTACACCTTC	CASSSGETYGYTF